The 25 T cell receptor beta chains reported below all come from one sample, sequenced in a study of shared clonotypes between healthy human individuals. TCRdb's table, derived via immunoSEQ multiplex PCR, lists solely in-frame clones and lacks some. Of some 980,000 clones listed, approximately 80% are singletons. Sequenced sample: memory CD4+ T cells sorted from blood. Subset meaning: CD45RA-negative fraction. The receptors were gathered from a man between 18 and 35 years old in good health.

This clone has a single count. The chain links TRBV2 to TRBJ2-1; tentatively, D is TRBD1 (5 bases). V dropped 3 bases and J dropped 9 bases, with 30 bases sitting between them. The germline V gene has CDR1 SNHLY and CDR2 FYNNEI. CDR3 length: 19 amino acids. CDR3 DNA sequence: TGTGCCAGCAGTGATCCCACCTGGCAGGGCTCTTCATCTTACGGTGAGCAGTTCTTC. It translates to CASSDPTWQGSSSYGEQFF.

This clone was seen more than once but under ten times. This chain connects TRBV6-4 to TRBJ1-5; D remains unclear. CDR1 and CDR2 (germline): MRHNA, SNTAGT. The ends were cut back, 6 bases at V and 4 bases at J, with 13 bases in the middle. The CDR3 is made up of 14 amino acids. The CDR3 sequence: CASSPEGGNQPQHF. The CDR3 nucleotides are TGTGCCAGCAGCCCGGAAGGAGGGAATCAGCCCCAGCATTTT.

The chain employs TRBV10-3 and TRBJ2-1; TRBD1 matches at 8 bases. Per the germline V gene, CDR1 is ENHRY and CDR2 is SYGVKD. The junction had 8 bases not matched to a gene; V was cut back by 6 bases and J by 10 bases. The CDR3 has 13 residues. The CDR3 reads CAIRVGQGEEQFF. The CDR3 coding sequence is TGTGCCATCAGGGTCGGACAGGGCGAGGAGCAGTTCTTC.

The J gene is TRBJ1-1, the V gene TRBV11-1, with D unclear. The CDR3 spans 16 residues. Germline CDR1 is SGHAT and CDR2 is FQDESV (reference sequence). V was clipped by 4 bases and J by 0 bases, with 15 bases between them. CDR3 region: CASSSLYRGMNTEAFF. CDR3 in DNA: TGTGCCAGCAGCTCCCTTTACCGGGGTATGAACACTGAAGCTTTCTTT.

A few counts support this clone. The gene calls are TRBV11-1 and TRBJ2-1; maybe TRBD2 (5 bases). CDR3 length: 15 residues. V shed 3 bases and J shed 1 base, with 10 bases lying between them. The germline gives CDR1 SGHAT, CDR2 FQDESV (reference sequence). The CDR3 spells CASSFAGRSYNEQFF. The DNA of the CDR3 is TGTGCCAGCAGCTTCGCGGGTAGGTCCTACAATGAGCAGTTCTTC.

This chain links TRBV5-1 with TRBJ2-1; D is unclear. This CDR3 is 13 amino acids long. V lost 4 bases to trimming and J lost 9 bases, with 14 bases between them. Germline loops: CDR1 SGHRS, CDR2 YFSETQ. CDR3 nucleotides: TGCGCCAGCAGCAATCAGGAACCCGGTGAGCAGTTCTTC. Protein: CASSNQEPGEQFF.

This clone has just a few counts. The chain couples TRBV11-2 to TRBJ2-5; no reliable D call. The V gene's germline CDR1 is SGHAT and CDR2 FQNNGV. The CDR3 contains 16 residues. Deletions cut 3 bases from V and 1 base from J, with 15 bases between. Here the CDR3 reads CASSLVTGRTQETQYF. The CDR3 DNA sequence: TGTGCCAGCAGCTTGGTAACGGGCAGGACCCAAGAGACCCAGTACTTC. The full variable domain, completed using reference TRBV11-2 and TRBJ2-5, is EAGVAQSPRYKIIEKRQSVAFWCNPISGHATLYWYQQILGQGPKLLIQFQNNGVVDDSQLPKDRFSAERLKGVDSTLKIQPAKLEDSAVYLCASSLVTGRTQETQYFGPGTRLLVL.

This clone turned up a few times. V and J are TRBV5-6 and TRBJ1-1, with TRBD1 matching over 7 bases. The CDR3 loop spans 15 amino acids. Germline CDR1 and CDR2: SGHDT and YYEEEE. The ends lost 4 bases at V and 1 base at J; junction bases unmatched: 7. The CDR3 sequence: CASSPLDRENTEAFF. CDR3 in DNA: TGTGCCAGCAGCCCGCTCGACAGGGAGAACACTGAAGCTTTCTTT.

The chain links TRBV5-1 to TRBJ2-5; D is possibly TRBD2 (5 bases). Germline V CDR1 and CDR2: SGHRS, YFSETQ. The V and J ends lost 5 bases and 1 base respectively, with 12 bases between them. The CDR3 loop spans 14 amino acids. CDR3 in amino acids: CASSAGRIQETQYF. The CDR3 nucleotides read TGCGCCAGCAGTGCGGGCCGAATCCAAGAGACCCAGTACTTC. Based on the CDR3 plus reference TRBV5-1 and TRBJ2-5, the full variable domain is KAGVTQTPRYLIKTRGQQVTLSCSPISGHRSVSWYQQTPGQGLQFLFEYFSETQRNKGNFPGRFSGRQFSNSRSEMNVSTLELGDSALYLCASSAGRIQETQYFGPGTRLLVL.

This clone appeared a few times. The CDR3 here is CAISDPDRKTMNTEAFF. The CDR3 DNA sequence: TGTGCCATCAGTGACCCCGACAGGAAAACTATGAACACTGAAGCTTTCTTT. The chain links TRBV10-3 to TRBJ1-1; D might be TRBD1 (6 bases). This CDR3 has 17 residues. Trimming took off 3 bases at V and 0 bases at J, with 17 bases between the two ends. Germline V lookup: CDR1 ENHRY, CDR2 SYGVKD.

For this clone: One base away lies a much larger clone, so this may be a sequencing read error. This sequence joins TRBV6-1 and TRBJ2-5; TRBD1 agrees at 10 bases. This CDR3 comprises 14 residues. CDR1 is MNHNS, CDR2 SASEGT, per germline. V shed 3 bases and J 2 bases; nucleotides not matched to a gene: 0. The CDR3 sequence: CASSEDRGQETQYF. The CDR3 DNA is TGTGCCAGCAGTGAGGACAGGGGGCAAGAGACCCAGTACTTC.

The V call is TRBV29-1, the J call TRBJ2-3; D possibly corresponds to TRBD1 (5 bases). The V end lost 2 bases, the J end lost 3 bases, and 15 bases lay between the germline ends. The CDR3 length is 15 residues. The germline CDR1 and CDR2 sequences are SQVTM and ANQGSEA. CDR3 bases: TGCAGCGTTGAAAGGGGTAGGGGAAGGACAGATACGCAGTATTTT. Translating gives CSVERGRGRTDTQYF.

J is TRBJ2-2 and V is TRBV5-1; 7 nucleotides align to TRBD1. Germline CDR1 and CDR2: SGHRS and YFSETQ. With 3 bases clipped from V and 4 bases from J, the junction kept 3 bases outside the gene matches. CDR3 length: 14 amino acids. The CDR3 protein is CASSWDSSTGELFF. The CDR3 DNA sequence: TGCGCCAGCAGCTGGGACAGCAGCACCGGGGAGCTGTTTTTT.

The chain employs TRBV7-2 and TRBJ2-7; 7 positions match TRBD2. Germline assignment: CDR1 SGHTA and CDR2 FQGNSA. J lost 3 bases, V lost 0 bases, and 5 bases had no gene match. CDR3 length: 15 amino acids. CDR3 residues: CASSLAAGANYEQYF. Written as DNA, the CDR3 is TGTGCCAGCAGCTTAGCGGCGGGAGCGAACTACGAGCAGTACTTC.

The chain recombines TRBV6-6 with TRBJ1-2, with D possibly being TRBD1 (5 bases). V was pared by 2 bases and J by 1 base, with 11 bases between. Germline loops: CDR1 MNHNY, CDR2 SVGAGI (reference sequence). There are 15 residues in the CDR3. CDR3 in amino acids: CASSYVRQGNYGYTF. The DNA of the CDR3 is TGTGCCAGCAGTTACGTAAGGCAGGGTAACTATGGCTACACCTTC.

This clone was detected a few times. The chain combines TRBV7-9 with TRBJ2-3; no clear D. Germline CDR1 reads SEHNR; CDR2 reads FQNEAQ (reference sequence). Trimming stripped 3 bases from V and 0 bases from J, with 13 bases between. There are 16 residues in the CDR3. CDR3 sequence (DNA): TGTGCCAGCAGCTTCGACCGTTCTTATAGCACAGATACGCAGTATTTT. Amino acid sequence: CASSFDRSYSTDTQYF.

The table lists this clone with a count of one. The CDR3 coding sequence is TGTGCCAGCAGCTTGGATGGTAGAAACATTCAGTACTTC. Translation: CASSLDGRNIQYF. V and J are TRBV7-2 and TRBJ2-4, with D unresolved. V lost 3 bases and J lost 6, with 9 bases in between. CDR1 and CDR2 from the germline V gene are SGHTA and FQGNSA. The CDR3 has 13 amino acids.

This clone appeared once. The chain joins TRBV9 to TRBJ2-3; 13 nucleotides agree with TRBD2. CDR3 size: 19 residues. Germline assignment: CDR1 SGDLS and CDR2 YYNGEE. V dropped 4 bases and J dropped 3; count of bases not matched to a gene: 14. The CDR3 DNA sequence: TGTGCCAGCAGCCCTCGGCCGGGGACTAGCGGGATAGGAACAGATACGCAGTATTTT. It is translated as CASSPRPGTSGIGTDTQYF.

V usage is TRBV5-6 and J usage is TRBJ2-2; TRBD1 might be the D (6 bases). The CDR3 length is 15 residues. CDR1 and CDR2 from the germline V gene are SGHDT and YYEEEE. Trimming pared 3 bases from V and 6 bases from J, leaving 15 bases between. The CDR3 here is CASSWGPVGPGELFF. CDR3 nucleotides: TGTGCCAGCAGCTGGGGGCCAGTGGGGCCCGGGGAGCTGTTTTTT.

This rearrangement joins TRBV30 to TRBJ2-7; D is ambiguous. V lost 8 bases, J lost 7 bases, and 15 bases lay in between. The CDR3 has 11 amino acids. Germline CDR1 is GTSNPN and CDR2 is SVGIG (reference sequence). DNA for the CDR3: TGTGCCCGAGATGTGGGCTATGAGCAGTACTTC. It translates to CARDVGYEQYF. Full variable domain (missing parts from reference TRBV30 and TRBJ2-7): SQTIHQWPATLVQPVGSPLSLECTVEGTSNPNLYWYRQAAGRGLQLLFYSVGIGQISSEVPQNLSASRPQDRQFILSSKKLLLSDSGFYLCARDVGYEQYFGPGTRLTVT.

The J gene is TRBJ2-4, the V gene TRBV27, with D possibly being TRBD1 (6 bases). CDR3 length: 15 amino acids. Per germline, CDR1 MNHEY and CDR2 SMNVEV (reference sequence). V was pared by 5 bases and J by 0 bases, with 11 bases between. The CDR3 DNA sequence: TGTGCCAGCAGTACTGACAGGTTAGCCAAAAACATTCAGTACTTC. Its translation is CASSTDRLAKNIQYF.

The genes are TRBV15 and TRBJ2-5, with D tentatively TRBD2 (5 bases). Trimming removed 3 bases from V and 6 bases from J, with 11 bases in between. This CDR3 comprises 13 residues. Germline CDR1 is LNHNV and CDR2 is YYDKDF (reference sequence). The CDR3 here is CATSSTGGQTQYF. CDR3 sequence (DNA): TGTGCCACCAGCAGTACGGGCGGGCAGACCCAGTACTTC.

The gene calls are TRBV19 and TRBJ1-1; 9 bases align to TRBD1. V lost 5 bases to trimming and J lost 11 bases; unmatched junction nucleotides: 12. Germline loops: CDR1 LNHDA, CDR2 SQIVND (reference sequence). The CDR3 has 14 residues. Here the CDR3 reads CASSGAGTGMTAFF. CDR3 coding DNA: TGTGCCAGTAGTGGGGCCGGGACAGGGATGACGGCTTTCTTT.

This chain links TRBV6-7 with TRBJ2-7, with D hard to call. TRBV6-7 is labeled an ORF, and its function is uncertain. This CDR3 region has 14 residues. Between the trimmed V and J ends, which lost 7 bases and 0 bases, there was a span of 13 bases. CDR3 residues: CASTSGPSSYEQYF. DNA of the CDR3: TGTGCCAGCACCTCAGGTCCTAGCTCCTACGAGCAGTACTTC.

This clone was observed a handful of times. This chain links TRBV30 with TRBJ1-5; D is possibly TRBD1 (6 bases). The CDR3 spans 13 residues. The germline gives CDR1 GTSNPN, CDR2 SVGIG (reference sequence). The V end lost 1 base, the J end lost 6 bases, and 10 bases lay between the germline ends. CDR3 nucleotides: TGTGCCTGGAGTGGGGTAGGGGGTCAGCCCCAGCATTTT. As protein: CAWSGVGGQPQHF.